A selection of T cell receptor beta chains follows, all from one sample in a study of blood T cell repertoires in COVID-19. Assay: immunoSEQ multiplex PCR; the TCRdb copy retains only in-frame clones and omits some. The table includes around 81,000 clones, roughly 88% detected once. Sequenced sample: peripheral blood. Receptors originate from a woman aged 80 or older with acute or convalescent COVID-19. Each CDR3 is given with its conserved first and last residue. A D gene is named only where the DNA matches it firmly. For some rows the clone size is stated as once, few or many, or as a class when expanded; others skip it.

J | V | size | D | DNA | CDR3
TRBJ2-1 | TRBV9 | - | TRBD2 | TGTGCCAGCAGCGTAGGAGCGGGGGGGCGGAATGAGCAGTTCTTC | CASSVGAGGRNEQFF
TRBJ1-5 | TRBV5-1 | - | TRBD1 | TGCGCCAGCAGCCCCTGGGCAGGGGGAAACCAGCCCCAGCATTTT | CASSPWAGGNQPQHF
TRBJ2-5 | TRBV5-1 | - | TRBD2 | TGCGCCAGCAGCTTGGCCCTAGCGGGGGGGTACCAAGAGACCCAGTACTTC | CASSLALAGGYQETQYF
TRBJ2-6 | TRBV5-1 | - | - | TGCGCCAGCAGCTCTGCAGGGATAGACGTCCTGACTTTC | CASSSAGIDVLTF
TRBJ1-2 | TRBV24-1 | - | TRBD1 | TGTGCCACCAGTACAGGGGACTACTATGGCTACACCTTC | CATSTGDYYGYTF
TRBJ2-7 | TRBV5-1 | - | TRBD2 | TGCGCCAGCAGCCCTAGACTAGCGGGAGTGGGTGAGCAGTACTTC | CASSPRLAGVGEQYF
TRBJ2-1 | TRBV19 | - | - | TGTGCCAGTAGTAGCCAGGGGCTTCGGCATGAGCAGTTCTTC | CASSSQGLRHEQFF
TRBJ2-1 | TRBV5-1 | - | TRBD2 | TGCGCCAGCAGCCCTACGGGACTAGCGGGGGGTTACAATGAGCAGTTCTTC | CASSPTGLAGGYNEQFF
TRBJ1-6 | TRBV7-9 | - | - | TGTGCCAGCAGCCCCGTTGGGCATTCACCCCTCCACTTT | CASSPVGHSPLHF
TRBJ1-2 | TRBV29-1 | once | TRBD1 | TGCAGCGTTATGGACAGGGCGAGAGGAGGCTACACCTTC | CSVMDRARGGYTF
TRBJ2-3 | TRBV11-2 | - | TRBD2 | TGTGCCAGCAGCTTAGGACTAGCGGGATTAGATACGCAGTATTTT | CASSLGLAGLDTQYF
TRBJ2-1 | TRBV18 | once | - | TGTGCCAGCTCGCGGACTGAAAATGAGCAGTTCTTC | CASSRTENEQFF
TRBJ2-7 | TRBV19 | - | TRBD1 | TGTGCCAGTAAGTCCCTCACCGGGACAGGGGGCTCCTACGAGCAGTACTTC | CASKSLTGTGGSYEQYF
TRBJ1-5 | TRBV3-1/TRBV3-2 | - | TRBD1 | TGTGCCAGCAGCCAGGGACAGGGGTTTCAGCCCCAGCATTTT | CASSQGQGFQPQHF
TRBJ1-4 | TRBV7-9 | - | - | TGTGCCAGCAGCTTTTCGGGAAAAAGGGTTGAAAAACTGTTTTTT | CASSFSGKRVEKLFF
TRBJ1-1 | TRBV7-2 | - | - | TGTGCCAGCAGCCCTGGGGGAGGGGACACTGAAGCTTTCTTT | CASSPGGGDTEAFF
TRBJ1-2 | TRBV30 | few | - | TGTGCCTGGAGTGTACAGTTAAGGCATGGCTACACCTTC | CAWSVQLRHGYTF
TRBJ1-2 | TRBV5-1 | - | TRBD1 | TGCGCCAGCAGCTCTGGGACAGGGAGCCTTAACTATGGCTACACCTTC | CASSSGTGSLNYGYTF
TRBJ2-3 | TRBV9 | - | TRBD1 | TGTGCCAGCAGCGTAGACTACAGGGGAAGAGGGAGCACAGATACGCAGTATTTT | CASSVDYRGRGSTDTQYF
TRBJ2-5 | TRBV6-5 | - | TRBD2 | TGTGCCAGCCTAGGACTAGCGGGGGAGACCCAGTACTTC | CASLGLAGETQYF
TRBJ1-3 | TRBV19 | - | TRBD1 | TGTGCCACCCGACAGGGGGCGGATGGAAACACCATATATTTT | CATRQGADGNTIYF
TRBJ2-1 | TRBV4-2 | - | - | TGTGCCAGCAGCCAAGATGGTGACAAGTACAATGAGCAGTTCTTC | CASSQDGDKYNEQFF
TRBJ2-5 | TRBV19 | - | TRBD2 | TGTGCCAGTAGTATTCCCTCCCTAGCGGGAGGATTTGAGACCCAGTACTTC | CASSIPSLAGGFETQYF
TRBJ1-1 | TRBV7-8 | - | TRBD1 | TGTGCCAGCAGCTTAGTCAACAGGGGGCTCGACACTGAAGCTTTCTTT | CASSLVNRGLDTEAFF
TRBJ2-1 | TRBV5-4 | once | TRBD2 | TGTGCCAGCAGCTTGGGCGGACTAGCGTACAATGAGCAGTTCTTC | CASSLGGLAYNEQFF
TRBJ2-3 | TRBV7-2 | once | - | TGTGCCAGCAGCTCCCGACAGGTTGGAAACACAGATACGCAGTATTTT | CASSSRQVGNTDTQYF
TRBJ1-1 | TRBV7-2 | - | - | TGTGCCAGCTCTCTCGGGGTCAGAGGGACTGAAGCTTTCTTT | CASSLGVRGTEAFF
TRBJ2-5 | TRBV11-2 | - | - | TGTGCCAGCAGCTTAGCCCGGGAGACCCAGTACTTC | CASSLARETQYF
TRBJ1-4 | TRBV30 | once | - | TGTGCCTGGAGTTTAGGGAGCGTGCCTAATGAAAAACTGTTTTTT | CAWSLGSVPNEKLFF
TRBJ2-7 | TRBV25-1 | - | TRBD1 | TGTGCCAGCACCCCGACGGACAGGGGAAGGTACGAGCAGTACTTC | CASTPTDRGRYEQYF
TRBJ2-3 | TRBV27 | - | - | TGTGCCAGCAGTTTATCGACCACTAGCCATACGCAGTATTTT | CASSLSTTSHTQYF
TRBJ2-7 | TRBV5-4 | - | TRBD2 | TGTGCCAGCAGCTTGGGGGGGGGTAACTACGAGCAGTACTTC | CASSLGGGNYEQYF
TRBJ1-5 | TRBV5-6 | - | TRBD1 | TGTGCCAGCAGCCGTACAGGGGCGCCCCAGCATTTT | CASSRTGAPQHF
TRBJ1-1 | TRBV5-8 | - | TRBD1 | TGTGCCAGCAGCGGGGGACAGCTATCGGGCACTGAAGCTTTCTTT | CASSGGQLSGTEAFF
TRBJ2-6 | TRBV6-5 | - | - | TGTGCCAGCAGAAGGGAGTTTGGGGCCAACGTCCTGACTTTC | CASRREFGANVLTF
TRBJ1-1 | TRBV18 | - | TRBD1 | TGTGCCAGCTCACCCTTCCGGGACAGGGACACTGAAGCTTTCTTT | CASSPFRDRDTEAFF
TRBJ1-5 | TRBV19 | few | - | TGTGCCAGTAGCAAGGCCTCGGGGGGTCAGCCCCAGCATTTT | CASSKASGGQPQHF